This T cell receptor beta chain was documented in a study of shared clonotypes between healthy human individuals. Study-wide findings and caveats: Sharing across several donors was seen in around 5% of naive CD4 clonotypes. A generally larger estimated richness was seen in naive subsets than in memory subsets. Rarefaction exposed incomplete sorted-subset sequencing despite large depth.

Regarding this clone: Its cognate antigen is unknown.

Germline CDR1 is SGHDN and CDR2 is FVKESK. This CDR3 region has 15 residues. V trimming: 1 base; J trimming: 3 bases; junction bases outside the gene matches: 1. Produced via immunoSEQ multiplex PCR; TCRdb's table is partial and in-frame only. Among some 2,000,000 clones listed, approximately 95% were seen once. The rearrangement joins TRBV14 to TRBJ2-5, with TRBD2 identical over 11 bases. Sequenced material: naive CD4+ T cells sorted from blood. Specified subset: CD45RA+ positively selected. The source of this sequence is a man aged 18 to 30 in good health. The CDR3 nucleotides are TGTGCCAGCAGCCAAGTGACTAGCGGGGAAGAGACCCAGTACTTC. This codes for CASSQVTSGEETQYF.